The 9 T cell receptor beta chains listed next were all sequenced from one sample in a study of shared clonotypes between healthy human individuals. Sequencing was performed with immunoSEQ multiplex PCR; in TCRdb, only in-frame clones are kept and a portion is missing. The table includes about 1.5 million clones, under 99% detected once. Sample: naive CD4+ T cells sorted from blood. As for subset: CD45RA+ positively selected. These receptors originate from a man younger than 40 in good health.

This chain links TRBV14 with TRBJ1-1; 7 bases match TRBD1. V was clipped by 3 bases and J by 3 bases; unmatched bases: 7. Germline V gene lookup returns CDR1 SGHDN and CDR2 FVKESK. The length of the CDR3 is 15 residues. CDR3 protein: CASSQRTGRDTEAFF. The CDR3, as DNA: TGTGCCAGCAGCCAGAGGACAGGCCGGGACACTGAAGCTTTCTTT.

The V and J genes are TRBV6-1 and TRBJ2-7, with TRBD1 as a possible D gene (5 bases). CDR3 size: 15 residues. Looked up from germline, CDR1 is MNHNS and CDR2 is SASEGT. Trimming removed 6 bases from V and 3 bases from J, with 18 bases in between. CDR3 protein: CASSSNPAGIYEQYF. CDR3 nucleotide sequence: TGTGCCAGCAGCTCGAACCCCGCAGGGATCTACGAGCAGTACTTC.

CDR3 sequence (DNA): TGTGCCATCTGGACAGGGGGCAAGGGCTACGAGCAGTACTTC. Encoded protein: CAIWTGGKGYEQYF. The chain joins TRBV10-3 to TRBJ2-7, with 11 bases identical to TRBD1. This CDR3 region has 14 residues. Germline CDR1 and CDR2: ENHRY and SYGVKD. Germline trimming cut 8 bases from V and 3 bases from J; bases unmatched to any gene: 6.

This chain joins TRBV19 and TRBJ1-1; D may be TRBD1 (5 bases). Germline V gene lookup returns CDR1 LNHDA and CDR2 SQIVND (reference sequence). Trimming took 3 bases from V and 1 from J, leaving 9 bases between them. The CDR3 has 14 amino acids. CDR3 region: CASSMGTGNTEAFF. In DNA, the CDR3 is TGTGCCAGTAGTATGGGGACGGGGAACACTGAAGCTTTCTTT.

This clone was seen a single time. The V gene is TRBV6-4, the J gene TRBJ1-2, with 7 nucleotides matching TRBD1. CDR3 length equals 13 residues. Trimming cost V 5 bases and J 8 bases; bases outside gene matches: 8. Germline assignment: CDR1 MRHNA and CDR2 SNTAGT. The CDR3 nucleotides are TGTGCCAGCAGTCCACAGGGGAGTTACGGCTACACCTTC. Its translation is CASSPQGSYGYTF.

The chain has TRBV11-2 and TRBJ2-7, with D uncertain. Germline lookup yields CDR1 SGHAT and CDR2 FQNNGV. The ends were cut back, 1 base at V and 4 bases at J, with 5 bases in the middle. This CDR3 comprises 12 residues. CDR3 nucleotide sequence: TGTGCCAGCAGCTTAGTTATATACGAGCAGTACTTC. Translated, it gives CASSLVIYEQYF.

The chain employs TRBV5-4 and TRBJ2-7; D remains unclear. Germline loops: CDR1 SGHNT, CDR2 YYREEE (reference sequence). Trimming pared 0 bases from V and 0 bases from J, leaving 10 bases between. The CDR3 has 15 amino acids. Here the CDR3 reads CASSLGISSSYEQYF. The CDR3, as DNA: TGTGCCAGCAGCTTGGGGATTTCGAGCTCCTACGAGCAGTACTTC.

The V gene is TRBV5-1, the J gene TRBJ1-1; no reliable D call. The V gene lost 4 bases and the J gene lost 0 bases, with 7 bases spanning the gap. The length of the CDR3 is 13 residues. Germline CDR1 reads SGHRS; CDR2 reads YFSETQ. The CDR3 sequence is CASSRGMNTEAFF. CDR3 nucleotide sequence: TGCGCCAGCAGCAGAGGAATGAACACTGAAGCTTTCTTT.

The rearrangement links TRBV6-1 to TRBJ2-5; tentative D call: TRBD1 (6 bases). Trimming removed 6 bases from V and 5 bases from J, with 16 bases in between. Germline-derived CDR1 and CDR2 are MNHNS and SASEGT. CDR3 length equals 14 residues. The CDR3 region is CASSVRQARETQYF. DNA for the CDR3: TGTGCCAGCAGCGTTAGACAGGCCCGGGAGACCCAGTACTTC.